Presented here are 5 T cell receptor beta chains from one specimen sequenced in a study of T-cell memory formation after mild COVID-19. Using its own MiXCR run on the 5' RACE reads, TCRdb lists one record per CDR3 protein. This sample yields some 49,000 distinct CDR3 sequences, of which 27% are seen a single time; about 41% belongs to the top ten. The sample comprised PBMCs or a T cell subset sorted from them (not recorded which). Receptor source: a man aged 18 to 30 who had mild COVID-19 (a few samples of this study predate the infection). Cell type and time point are not known.

This clonotype has just a few counts. The genes are TRBV7-9 and TRBJ1-1; tentative D call: TRBD1 (6 bases). The CDR3 totals 17 residues. V lost 5 bases, J lost 1 base, and 20 bases lay in between. CDR1 SEHNR and CDR2 FQNEAQ come from the germline V gene (reference sequence). The CDR3, as DNA: TGTGCCAGCAGCGCGGATCCGGGACAACTCCCGAACACTGAAGCTTTCTTT. Protein sequence: CASSADPGQLPNTEAFF. Drawing the rest from reference TRBV7-9 and TRBJ1-1, the complete variable domain is DTGVSQNPRHKITKRGQNVTFRCDPISEHNRLYWYRQTLGQGPEFLTYFQNEAQLEKSRLLSDRFSAERPKGSFSTLEIQRTEQGDSAMYLCASSADPGQLPNTEAFFGQGTRLTVV.

This clonotype was observed at least ten times. The chain joins TRBV20-1 to TRBJ2-7; possible D gene TRBD2, 5 bases. Germline-derived CDR1 and CDR2 are DFQATT and SNEGSKA (reference sequence). V was cut by 3 bases and J by 4 bases, with 16 bases left in between. The CDR3 consists of 14 residues. The CDR3 DNA reads TGCAGTGCTAGGGCCTCCGGGATCAAATACGAGCAGTACGTC. As protein: CSARASGIKYEQYV.

The J gene is TRBJ1-5, the V gene TRBV12-3 or TRBV12-4, with D hard to call. Trimming pared 5 bases from V and 8 bases from J, leaving 10 bases between. The CDR3 has 12 amino acids. CDR3 amino acids: CASSAAREPQHF. The CDR3 nucleotides are TGTGCCAGCAGTGCGGCAAGAGAGCCCCAGCATTTT.

V is TRBV7-6 and J is TRBJ1-1; no firm D call. Trimming cost V 2 bases and J 1 base, with 5 bases left between them. Germline values: CDR1 SGHVS, CDR2 FNYEAQ. The CDR3 loop spans 13 amino acids. The CDR3 here is CASSLNRNTEAFF. The CDR3 DNA sequence: TGTGCCAGCAGCTTAAACAGGAACACTGAAGCTTTCTTT. The complete variable domain, with remaining parts taken from reference TRBV7-6 and TRBJ1-1, reads GAGVSQSPRYKVTKRGQDVALRCDPISGHVSLYWYRQALGQGPEFLTYFNYEAQQDKSGLPNDRFSAERPEGSISTLTIQRTEQRDSAMYRCASSLNRNTEAFFGQGTRLTVV.

This chain connects TRBV3-1 to TRBJ2-1; the D gene could be TRBD1 or TRBD2 (6 bases each). There are 15 residues in the CDR3. Per the germline V gene, CDR1 is LGHDT and CDR2 is YNNKEL (reference sequence). The ends were cut back, 8 bases at V and 8 bases at J, with 22 bases in the middle. This CDR3 is CASRSTGGGFDEQFF. CDR3 nucleotide sequence: TGTGCCAGCCGATCCACCGGGGGCGGTTTCGATGAGCAGTTCTTC.